This paragraph covers one T cell receptor beta chain sequence. As yet, its antigen is unknown. Libraries were prepared by immunoSEQ multiplex PCR; TCRdb keeps only in-frame clonotypes and omits some of them. The profile shows 12,000 or so clones, around 82% of them singletons. The V and J ends lost 4 bases and 4 bases respectively, with 11 bases between them. The CDR3 has 13 residues. Germline-derived CDR1 and CDR2 are MGHRA and YSYEKL. All patients experienced relapse after autologous stem cell transplantation, and brentuximab vedotin exposure was variable. After thawing, PBMCs were subjected to magnetic negative selection to isolate CD8+ T cells. The data were obtained in a study of PD-1 blockade in classical Hodgkin lymphoma. Study context: Each patient was given nivolumab 3 mg/kg through a vein every 2 weeks.

Study-level points and caveats: Newly diagnosed patients were said to have less baseline TCR diversity than healthy donors did. After ASCT, patients who started nivolumab under 1 year later were excluded.

The chain uses TRBV4-1 and TRBJ2-7; possibly TRBD2 for D (5 bases). The sequencing here drew on CD8+ T cells from blood, taken at baseline. The receptor's source is a human donor with classical Hodgkin lymphoma. The CDR3 spells CASSPTGFYEQYF. The CDR3 coding sequence is TGCGCCAGCAGCCCGACGGGGTTTTACGAGCAGTACTTC.